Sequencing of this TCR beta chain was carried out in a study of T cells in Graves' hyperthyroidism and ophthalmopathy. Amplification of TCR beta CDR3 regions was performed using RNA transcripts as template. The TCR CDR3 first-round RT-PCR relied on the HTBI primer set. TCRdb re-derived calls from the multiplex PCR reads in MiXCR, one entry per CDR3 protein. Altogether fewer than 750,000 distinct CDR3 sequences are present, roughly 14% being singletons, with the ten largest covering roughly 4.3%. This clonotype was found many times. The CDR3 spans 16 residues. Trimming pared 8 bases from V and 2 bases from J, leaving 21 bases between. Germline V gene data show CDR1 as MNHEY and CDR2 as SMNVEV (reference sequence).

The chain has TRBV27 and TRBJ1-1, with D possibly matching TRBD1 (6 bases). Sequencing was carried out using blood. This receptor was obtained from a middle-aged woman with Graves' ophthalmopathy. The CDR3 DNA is TGTGCCAGCGTGGGGGTCAGGGGCGGAATAAACACTGAAGCTTTCTTT. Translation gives CASVGVRGGINTEAFF.